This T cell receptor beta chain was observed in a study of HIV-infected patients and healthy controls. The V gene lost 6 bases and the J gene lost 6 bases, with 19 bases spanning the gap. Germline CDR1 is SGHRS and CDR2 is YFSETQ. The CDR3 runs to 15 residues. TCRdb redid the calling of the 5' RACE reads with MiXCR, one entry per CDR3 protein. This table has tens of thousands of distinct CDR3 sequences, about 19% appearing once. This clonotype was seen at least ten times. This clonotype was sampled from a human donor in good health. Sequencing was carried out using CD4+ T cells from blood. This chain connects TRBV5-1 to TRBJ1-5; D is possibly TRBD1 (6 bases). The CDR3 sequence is CASTETGQPSQPQHF. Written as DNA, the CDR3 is TGCGCCAGCACCGAGACGGGACAACCCAGTCAGCCCCAGCATTTT.